This T cell receptor beta chain stems from a study of PD-1 and CTLA-4 blockade in melanoma. This clone was seen a single time. Measured with immunoSEQ multiplex PCR; TCRdb has only the in-frame clones, and not every one. The table includes approximately 17,000 clones, about 69% detected once. This clonotype originated in a human donor with melanoma. Sequenced here: CD8+ T cells from peripheral blood, sampled before anti-PD-1 treatment.

The CDR3 is CATSEGQGPGELFF. The CDR3 bases are TGTGCCACCAGTGAGGGACAGGGTCCCGGGGAGCTGTTTTTT. The J gene is TRBJ2-2, the V gene TRBV24-1, with TRBD1 identical over 9 bases. Germline trimming cut 4 bases from V and 6 bases from J; bases unmatched to any gene: 2. Germline V gene lookup returns CDR1 KGHDR and CDR2 SFDVKD. The CDR3 runs 14 residues.